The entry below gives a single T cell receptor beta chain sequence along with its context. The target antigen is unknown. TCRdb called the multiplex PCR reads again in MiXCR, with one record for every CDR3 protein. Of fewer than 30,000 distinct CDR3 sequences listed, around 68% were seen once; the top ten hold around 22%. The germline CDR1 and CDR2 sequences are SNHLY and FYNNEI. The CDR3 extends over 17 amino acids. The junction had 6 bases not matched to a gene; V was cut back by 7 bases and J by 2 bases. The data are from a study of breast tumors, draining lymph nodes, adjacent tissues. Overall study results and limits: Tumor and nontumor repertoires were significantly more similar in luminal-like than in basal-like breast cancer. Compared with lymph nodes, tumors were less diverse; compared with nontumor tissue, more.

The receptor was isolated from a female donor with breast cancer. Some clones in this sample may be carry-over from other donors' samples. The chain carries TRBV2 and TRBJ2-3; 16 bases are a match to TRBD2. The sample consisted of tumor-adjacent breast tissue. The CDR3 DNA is TGTGCCAGCAAGGGACTAGCGGGAGGGAGAAACACAGATACGCAGTATTTT. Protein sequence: CASKGLAGGRNTDTQYF. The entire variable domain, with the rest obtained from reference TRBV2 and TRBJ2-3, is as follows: EPEVTQTPSHQVTQMGQEVILRCVPISNHLYFYWYRQILGQKVEFLVSFYNNEISEKSEIFDDQFSVERPDGSNFTLKIRSTKLEDSAMYFCASKGLAGGRNTDTQYFGPGTRLTVL.